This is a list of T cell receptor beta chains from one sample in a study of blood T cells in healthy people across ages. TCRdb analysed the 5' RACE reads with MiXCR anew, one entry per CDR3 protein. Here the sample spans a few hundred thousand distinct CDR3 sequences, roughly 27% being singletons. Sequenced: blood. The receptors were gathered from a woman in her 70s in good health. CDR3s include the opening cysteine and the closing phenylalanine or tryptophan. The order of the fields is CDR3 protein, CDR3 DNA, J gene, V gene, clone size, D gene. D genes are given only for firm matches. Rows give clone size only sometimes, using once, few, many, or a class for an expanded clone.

CSARDLAGGLSEQFF,TGCAGTGCTAGAGACCTAGCGGGAGGGCTGAGTGAGCAGTTCTTC,TRBJ2-1,TRBV20-1,.,TRBD2
CASSPQGLASNEQFF,TGTGCCAGCAGCCCGCAGGGACTAGCTAGCAATGAGCAGTTCTTC,TRBJ2-1,TRBV7-3,.,TRBD2
CASSFYRGSGQETQYF,TGTGCCAGCAGCTTTTACAGGGGCTCGGGACAAGAGACCCAGTACTTC,TRBJ2-5,TRBV7-2,.,TRBD1
CASSPPGGTSSYEQYF,TGTGCCAGCAGCCCCCCCGGGGGGACGAGCTCCTACGAGCAGTACTTC,TRBJ2-7,TRBV28,many,TRBD2
CASSSGGLAGADTQYF,TGTGCCAGCAGCTCCGGGGGACTAGCGGGGGCAGATACGCAGTATTTT,TRBJ2-3,TRBV7-3,.,TRBD2
CASSLSGAACEQYF,TGTGCCAGCAGCCTATCGGGGGCTGCGTGCGAGCAGTACTTC,TRBJ2-7,TRBV7-2,few,.
CASRQQGLNNNEQFF,TGTGCCAGCAGACAACAGGGACTCAATAACAATGAGCAGTTCTTC,TRBJ2-1,TRBV6-5,few,.
CASSQIPSITLGELFF,TGCGCCAGCAGCCAAATCCCTAGTATCACCCTCGGGGAGCTGTTTTTT,TRBJ2-2,TRBV4-1,few,.
CASTGGASDTQYF,TGTGCCAGCACAGGGGGGGCCTCAGATACGCAGTATTTT,TRBJ2-3,TRBV27,few,.
CASSSGLNNEQFF,TGCGCCAGCAGTTCGGGACTAAACAATGAGCAGTTCTTC,TRBJ2-1,TRBV5-1,.,TRBD2
CASSFLLIGPNEKLFF,TGTGCCAGCAGTTTCCTGTTAATTGGGCCTAATGAAAAACTGTTTTTT,TRBJ1-4,TRBV28,.,.
CASSVTDNSGNTIYF,TGCGCCAGCAGCGTAACGGACAACTCTGGAAACACCATATATTTT,TRBJ1-3,TRBV5-1,.,.
CASSLEPSGVYNEQFF,TGTGCCAGCAGCTTGGAACCTTCGGGGGTTTACAATGAGCAGTTCTTC,TRBJ2-1,TRBV5-5,few,.
CASSPTVNYGYTF,TGTGCCAGCTCACCGACAGTGAACTATGGCTACACCTTC,TRBJ1-2,TRBV18,few,.
CSARLGTSGRGTGELFF,TGCAGTGCTAGACTTGGGACTAGCGGGAGGGGGACCGGGGAGCTGTTTTTT,TRBJ2-2,TRBV20-1,few,TRBD2
CASSGRDYSETQYF,TGTGCCAGCAGCGGCCGGGACTACTCAGAGACCCAGTACTTC,TRBJ2-5,TRBV11-2,.,TRBD2
CASSLEPTWEKLFF,TGTGCCAGCAGCTTGGAGCCTACGTGGGAAAAACTGTTTTTT,TRBJ1-4,TRBV5-5,.,.
CASSTTGGVNEKLFF,TGTGCCAGCAGCACCACAGGAGGGGTAAATGAAAAACTGTTTTTT,TRBJ1-4,TRBV7-2,few,.
CASSGTSGRGAKNIRYF,TGTGCCAGCAGTGGGACTAGCGGGAGGGGTGCCAAAAACATTCGGTACTTC,TRBJ2-4,TRBV12-3/TRBV12-4,.,TRBD2
CSATPAGSQEKLFF,TGCAGTGCTACCCCAGCCGGGAGTCAGGAAAAACTGTTTTTT,TRBJ1-4,TRBV20-1,few,.
CASSKDRPGKAYEQYF,TGTGCCAGCAGCAAAGACAGGCCGGGAAAAGCCTACGAGCAGTACTTC,TRBJ2-7,TRBV21-1,few,.
CASSAGQGGSHEQFF,TGTGCCAGCAGCGCGGGACAGGGGGGATCTCATGAGCAGTTCTTC,TRBJ2-1,TRBV7-9,.,TRBD1
CASSVGGTSGATDTQYF,TGTGCCAGCAGCGTAGGCGGGACTAGCGGGGCCACAGATACGCAGTATTTT,TRBJ2-3,TRBV9,once,TRBD2
CASSLPSARAAYEQYF,TGTGCCAGCAGTCTCCCTTCGGCCCGGGCGGCCTACGAGCAGTACTTC,TRBJ2-7,TRBV28,many,.
CASSHGLLTYNEQFF,TGTGCCAGCAGTCATGGGCTCCTCACCTACAATGAGCAGTTCTTC,TRBJ2-1,TRBV7-9,few,.
CASSPHQNPGNTIYF,TGTGCCAGCAGCCCACACCAAAATCCTGGAAACACCATATATTTT,TRBJ1-3,TRBV11-2,.,.
CASTRGGSSNEQFF,TGCGCCAGTACCAGGGGGGGTTCGTCCAATGAGCAGTTCTTC,TRBJ2-1,TRBV28,few,.
CASSSTILAKNIQYF,TGTGCCAGCAGTTCCACGATCCTAGCCAAAAACATTCAGTACTTC,TRBJ2-4,TRBV6-5,.,.
CAIQGASNQPQHF,TGTGCCATACAGGGTGCGAGCAATCAGCCCCAGCATTTT,TRBJ1-5,TRBV28,few,.
CATSVGGTDYEQYF,TGTGCCACCAGTGTGGGGGGAACTGACTACGAGCAGTACTTC,TRBJ2-7,TRBV24-1,.,.
CASSYRVGGKGEGTEAFF,TGTGCCAGCAGCTACCGGGTAGGGGGGAAGGGTGAGGGCACTGAAGCTTTCTTT,TRBJ1-1,TRBV7-9,few,.
CASSFRGGGNEKLFF,TGCGCCAGCAGCTTTCGGGGAGGAGGTAATGAAAAACTGTTTTTT,TRBJ1-4,TRBV5-1,many,.
CASSQFGGGQETQYF,TGCGCCAGCAGCCAGTTCGGGGGAGGACAAGAGACCCAGTACTTC,TRBJ2-5,TRBV5-1,.,.
CADRAGGADTQYF,TGTGCCGACCGTGCGGGAGGAGCAGATACGCAGTATTTT,TRBJ2-3,TRBV2,few,TRBD2
CASSLKGTRRFF,TGTGCCAGCAGCTTAAAAGGGACTAGACGGTTCTTC,TRBJ2-5,TRBV7-8,few,TRBD2
CASSRYEQYF,TGTGCCAGCAGCCGCTACGAGCAGTACTTC,TRBJ2-7,TRBV6-1,.,.
CASSDDRGGQPQHF,TGTGCCAGCAGTGACGACAGGGGCGGACAGCCCCAGCATTTT,TRBJ1-5,TRBV28,few,TRBD1
CASSLGGDHGYTF,TGTGCCAGCAGCTTAGGGGGAGACCATGGCTACACCTTC,TRBJ1-2,TRBV7-9,.,.
CASSARASTDTQYF,TGTGCCAGCAGCGCCCGTGCTAGCACAGATACGCAGTATTTT,TRBJ2-3,TRBV9,few,.
CASSSSGRSSGANVLTF,TGTGCCAGCAGTTCCAGCGGGAGGTCCTCTGGGGCCAACGTCCTGACTTTC,TRBJ2-6,TRBV28,few,TRBD2
CASSEALAAVLYF,TGTGCCAGCAGTGAAGCGCTAGCGGCGGTGTTGTACTTC,TRBJ2-5,TRBV2,few,TRBD2
CASSPDGGSGYTF,TGTGCCAGCAGCCCGGACGGCGGTAGCGGCTACACCTTC,TRBJ1-2,TRBV7-2,.,.
CASSPQSLGELFF,TGTGCCAGCAGCCCTCAAAGCCTGGGAGAACTGTTTTTT,TRBJ1-4,TRBV9,.,.
CASSFLNDNEQFF,TGCGCCAGCAGTTTCCTGAATGACAATGAGCAGTTCTTC,TRBJ2-1,TRBV5-1,.,.
CASSSPDPEQFF,TGTGCCAGCAGTTCACCGGACCCCGAGCAGTTCTTC,TRBJ2-1,TRBV6-6,.,.
CASGMVDTQYF,TGTGCCAGCGGGATGGTGGACACGCAGTATTTT,TRBJ2-3,TRBV6-6,.,.
CASLGRNTQYF,TGTGCCAGCTTGGGCAGAAATACGCAGTATTTT,TRBJ2-3,TRBV7-2,.,.
CASSRGGAGLSSYGYTF,TGTGCCAGCAGTCGAGGGGGCGCGGGACTTAGCAGCTATGGCTACACCTTC,TRBJ1-2,TRBV2,.,TRBD1